One T cell receptor beta chain is described in this entry. Antigen specificity is unknown. The ends were cut back, 2 bases at V and 0 bases at J, with 8 bases in the middle. The V gene's germline CDR1 is SGHKS and CDR2 YYEKEE (reference sequence). The CDR3 length is 14 residues. These data are taken from a study of cytomegalovirus exposure and HLA in healthy donors. Study results and limitations: Differences between HLA loci emerged in a later analysis of TCR association rates, with DRB1 most and HLA-C fewest. Later on, analysis showed that most CMV-associated TCR beta chains appeared to be HLA-restricted. Cytomegalovirus-associated status was assigned to some 160 TCR beta chains.

PCR employed 60 Vbeta and 13 Jbeta primers. Only in-frame clones appear in the TCRdb table, and some are missing; sequencing was by immunoSEQ multiplex PCR. This table has fewer than 200,000 clones, approximately 71% appearing once. The sequenced sample consisted of PBMCs. The chain links TRBV5-5 to TRBJ1-1, with D possibly being TRBD1 (6 bases). The TCR comes from a girl aged 5-17 years in good health and CMV-seronegative. The CDR3: CASSFGQMNTEAFF. The CDR3 coding sequence is TGTGCCAGCAGCTTCGGACAGATGAACACTGAAGCTTTCTTT.